Included here is one TCR beta chain sequence, with context. This CDR3 region has 14 residues. The germline gives CDR1 SGHRS, CDR2 YFSETQ. Deletions cut 4 bases from V and 5 bases from J, with 12 bases between. This sample stems from a study of blood T cell repertoires in COVID-19. About the study: Sites across the United States, Italy and Spain contributed samples from acute and convalescent COVID-19. From T cells, B-cell-depleted T cells, or PBMCs came the material, which was cDNA or gDNA.

Generated by immunoSEQ multiplex PCR, the TCRdb table keeps only in-frame clones and is missing some. The data contain about 180,000 clones, approximately 85% of them singletons. The chain links TRBV5-1 to TRBJ1-4, with D uncertain. Source material: peripheral blood. This receptor was taken from a man aged 55 to 70 with acute or convalescent COVID-19. CDR3 sequence: CASSPAQLNEKLFF. CDR3 DNA: TGCGCCAGCAGCCCCGCACAGCTGAATGAAAAACTGTTTTTT.